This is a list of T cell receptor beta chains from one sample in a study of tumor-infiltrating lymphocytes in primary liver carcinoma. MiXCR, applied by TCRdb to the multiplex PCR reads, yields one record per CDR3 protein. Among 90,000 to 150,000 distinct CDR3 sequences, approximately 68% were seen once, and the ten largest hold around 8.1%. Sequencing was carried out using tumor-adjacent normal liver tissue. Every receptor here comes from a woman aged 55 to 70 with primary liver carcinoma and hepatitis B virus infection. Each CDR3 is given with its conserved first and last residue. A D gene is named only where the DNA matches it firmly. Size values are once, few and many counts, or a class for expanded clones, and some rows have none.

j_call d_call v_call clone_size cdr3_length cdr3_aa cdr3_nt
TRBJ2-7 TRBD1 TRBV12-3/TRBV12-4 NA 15 CASSFRQGVPYEQYF TGTGCCAGCAGTTTTAGACAGGGCGTCCCCTACGAGCAGTACTTC
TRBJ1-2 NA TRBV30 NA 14 CAWSVYTGNYGYIF TGTGCCTGGAGTGTATACACAGGGAACTATGGCTACATCTTC
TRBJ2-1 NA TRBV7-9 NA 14 CASSEDSSYNEQFF TGTGCCAGCAGCGAGGATAGCTCCTACAACGAGCAGTTCTTC
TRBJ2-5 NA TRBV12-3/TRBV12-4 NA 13 CASSLAGAETQCF TGTGCCAGCAGTTTAGCGGGAGCGGAGACCCAGTGCTTC
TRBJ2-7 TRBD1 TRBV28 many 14 CASSATGGSYEQYF TGTGCCAGCAGTGCGACAGGGGGTTCCTACGAGCAGTACTTC
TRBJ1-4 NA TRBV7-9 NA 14 CVSSLDALGEKLFF TGTGTCAGCAGCTTAGATGCGCTAGGGGAAAAACTGTTTTTT
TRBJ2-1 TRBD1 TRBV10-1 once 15 CASSEGSGWTGLMFF TGCGCCAGTAGTGAAGGCTCCGGCTGGACAGGGTTGATGTTCTTC
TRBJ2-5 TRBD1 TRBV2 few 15 CASSRRQGTREPQYF TGTGCCAGCAGTCGCCGACAGGGGACAAGAGAACCCCAGTACTTC
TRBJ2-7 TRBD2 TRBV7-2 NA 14 CASSLVPGGCEQYF TGTGCCAGCAGCTTAGTCCCGGGAGGGTGCGAGCAGTACTTC
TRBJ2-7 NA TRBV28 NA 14 CASRSSSGSYDQYF TGTGCCAGCAGATCTTCGTCGGGATCCTACGATCAGTACTTC
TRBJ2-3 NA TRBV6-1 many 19 CASRPRGREEGMGTDTQYF TGTGCCAGCAGGCCGAGGGGGCGGGAGGAAGGGATGGGGACAGATACGCAGTATTTT
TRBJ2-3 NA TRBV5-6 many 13 CASSPGAKDTQYF TGTGCCAGCAGCCCTGGGGCCAAAGATACGCAGTATTTT
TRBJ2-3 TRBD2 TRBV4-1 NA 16 CASSQTSGSLVDTQYF TGCGCCAGCAGCCAGACTAGCGGGAGTTTGGTAGATACGCAGTATTTT
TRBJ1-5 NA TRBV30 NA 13 CAWGVAGGQPQHF TGTGCCTGGGGTGTTGCGGGCGGGCAGCCCCAGCATTTT
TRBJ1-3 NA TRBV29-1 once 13 CSVDVGSGNIIYF TGCAGCGTTGATGTGGGAAGTGGAAACATCATATATTTT